One sample yielded the 8 T cell receptor beta chains listed below, sequenced in a study of tissue T cells after allogeneic stem cell transplantation. The assay was immunoSEQ multiplex PCR, and TCRdb's table has in-frame clones only and misses some. The table shows around 6,800 clones, with approximately 34% occurring only once. Time point described: mouse harvest day 14 after allogeneic transplant. Each mouse received 10^7 T-cell-depleted marrow cells plus 10^6 splenic CD5+ T cells by tail vein. The specimen sequenced was skin. The receptor source for this set is a female BALB/c mouse given C57BL/6 T cells with graft-versus-host disease after an allogeneic hematopoietic cell transplant.

By share, this clone counts as large. Gene names are mouse gene names. Read data end 1 residue before the CDR3 end; the end is taken from the germline J gene. This sequence joins TRBV23 and TRBJ2-1. The CDR3 contains 14 residues. CDR1 and CDR2 (germline): KGHTA, FQNQQP. The DNA read from the CDR3 is TGCTCCAGCAGTCCCGGACCCTACTATGCTGAGCAGTTC. This encodes CSSSPGPYYAEQF. The CDR3 reads in full as CSSSPGPYYAEQFF.

This clone is deemed medium-sized. The genes and germline here are from mouse. The read gets to within 1 residue of the CDR3 end, and the germline J gene fills in the rest. This sample also contains other DNA sequences that code for the same CDR3. The chain employs TRBV26 and TRBJ2-4; D not certain. V was pared by 2 bases and J by 0 bases, with 3 bases between. Germline V CDR1 and CDR2: KGHPV, FQNQEV (reference sequence). The CDR3 is 13 residues long. The CDR3 bases that were read are TGTGCCAGCAGTCTGGGAAGTCAAAACACCTTGTAC. It specifies CASSLGSQNTLY. The whole CDR3 protein reads CASSLGSQNTLYF.

Of note for this clone: Gene names are mouse gene names. The read is 1 residue too short to cover the CDR3 end, so that end is filled in from the germline J gene. The rearrangement uses TRBV23 and TRBJ2-4; TRBD2 is the table's D call, not checked against the DNA. Per the germline V gene, CDR1 is KGHTA and CDR2 is FQNQQP. The CDR3 consists of 16 residues. Incomplete CDR3 DNA: TGCTCCAGCAGTCAACGGGACTGGGGGGGTCAAAACACCTTGTAC. Protein product: CSSSQRDWGGQNTLY. In full, the CDR3 is CSSSQRDWGGQNTLYF.

This clone was observed a handful of times. The genes are named according to mouse. The read terminates 1 residue before the CDR3 end, so the remaining end is supplied by the germline J gene. The chain is built from TRBV3 and TRBJ2-4; weak D call: TRBD1 (7 bases). The germline V gene encodes CDR1 SNHLY and CDR2 FYNGKV (reference sequence). V lost 3 bases to trimming and J lost 0 bases, with 10 bases between them. The CDR3 has 15 residues. Here the CDR3 reads CASSFQGGSQNTLYF. The sequenced CDR3 bases are TGTGCCAGCAGCTTCCAGGGGGGTAGTCAAAACACCTTGTAC.

As regards this clone: Genes and germline are mouse. The read comes to an end 1 residue before the CDR3 does, leaving the germline J gene to fill in the end. The chain is built from TRBV5 and TRBJ1-1, with a weak D call TRBD1 (6 bases). The CDR3 consists of 14 residues. Germline V gene sequence: CDR1 LGHNA, CDR2 YNLKQL (reference sequence). V was cut by 1 base and J by 4 bases, with 10 bases left in between. The CDR3 loop is CASSQAGESTEVFF. Incomplete CDR3 DNA: TGTGCCAGCAGCCAAGCAGGGGAGAGCACAGAAGTCTTC.

A few counts support this clone. Gene names are the mouse ones. From the germline J gene comes the end of the CDR3, since the read stops 1 residue before it. The rearrangement uses TRBV13-3 and TRBJ1-2; 7 nucleotides match TRBD1. The trim removed 2 bases at V and 3 bases at J, leaving 1 base unmatched. Germline lookup yields CDR1 NNHDY and CDR2 SYVADS. This CDR3 contains 13 residues. The CDR3 reads CASSEQGYSDYTF. The sequenced CDR3 bases are TGTGCCAGCAGTGAACAGGGGTACTCCGACTACACC.

This clone was seen a few times. Genes and germline are mouse. This chain's CDR3 is CASSPRANQDTQYF. The sequenced part of the CDR3 DNA is TGTGCCAGCAGTCCTCGGGCGAACCAAGACACCCAGTAC. V and J are TRBV26 and TRBJ2-5; D uncertain. The CDR3 goes on 1 residue after the read ends, and that part is filled in from the germline J gene. Trimming removed 4 bases from V and 0 bases from J, with 8 bases in between. The CDR3 has 14 residues. Germline lookup yields CDR1 KGHPV and CDR2 FQNQEV (reference sequence).

Notes on this clone: Mouse germline and gene names are used. The CDR3 end is not reached by the read, which stops 1 residue before it; the germline J gene fills it in. The chain couples TRBV12-1 to TRBJ2-7, with TRBD2 matching 9 bases. CDR1 is SGHSN, CDR2 HYEKVE, per germline. The CDR3 covers 14 residues. With V trimmed by 2 bases and J by 4 bases, 5 bases remained unmatched. The DNA read from the CDR3 is TGTGCCAGCTCTCCTCGACTGGGGGTTTATGAACAGTAC. Amino acids: CASSPRLGVYEQY. Given in full, the CDR3 is CASSPRLGVYEQYF.